This TCR beta chain was sequenced during a study of cytomegalovirus exposure and HLA in healthy donors. General observations from the study: With later analysis, a missense DCLRE1C variant became linked to TCR beta V- and J-gene trimming.

It was with 60 Vbeta and 13 Jbeta primers that the PCR ran. Profiling relied on immunoSEQ multiplex PCR, and the TCRdb table lists in-frame clones only, not all of them. The repertoire has over 75,000 clones, roughly 79% of them found once; the top ten carry 6%. This clone was detected only once. The antigen remains unidentified. Trimming stripped 2 bases from V and 4 bases from J, with 11 bases between. Germline CDR1 MNHEY, CDR2 SVGAGI. The CDR3 has 14 residues. This chain connects TRBV6-5 to TRBJ2-5; no firm D call. The specimen was PBMCs. The clonotype was recovered from a female donor in good health and CMV-seronegative. CDR3 nucleotides: TGTGCCAGCAGTTACGCTAGTTTGGGAGAGACCCAGTACTTC. It yields the protein CASSYASLGETQYF.